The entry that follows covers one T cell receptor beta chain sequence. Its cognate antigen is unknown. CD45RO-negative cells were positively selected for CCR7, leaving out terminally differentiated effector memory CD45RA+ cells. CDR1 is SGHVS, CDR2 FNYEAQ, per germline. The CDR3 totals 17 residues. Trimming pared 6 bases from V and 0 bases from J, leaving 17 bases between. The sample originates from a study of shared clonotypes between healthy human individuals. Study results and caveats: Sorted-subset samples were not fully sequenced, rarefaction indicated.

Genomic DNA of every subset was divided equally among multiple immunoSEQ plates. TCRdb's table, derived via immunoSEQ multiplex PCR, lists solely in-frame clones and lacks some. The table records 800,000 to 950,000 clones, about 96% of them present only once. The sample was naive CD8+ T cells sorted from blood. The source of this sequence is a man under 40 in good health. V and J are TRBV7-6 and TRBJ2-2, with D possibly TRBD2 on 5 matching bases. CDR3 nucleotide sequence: TGTGCCAGCAGTAGCTTAGGAATTAGCGCGAACACCGGGGAGCTGTTTTTT. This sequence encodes CASSSLGISANTGELFF.